The clone carrying this T cell receptor (beta chain) came up once. As yet, its antigen is unknown. The data derive from a study of shared clonotypes between healthy human individuals. Study details: Sampling drew on donors who were a couple of women and a few men aged 18 to 49. Study-level points and caveats: The small donor group covered limited genetic and exposure diversity.

V was trimmed by 5 bases and J by 0 bases, leaving 19 bases between them. Per the germline V gene, CDR1 is SGHNT and CDR2 is YENEEA. The CDR3 is 18 amino acids. Investigators spread the genomic DNA of each subset evenly over several immunoSEQ plates. About 200 ng DNA, tens of thousands of T cell genomes, went into each sorted-subset replicate PCR. Measured with immunoSEQ multiplex PCR; TCRdb has only the in-frame clones, and not every one. This sample carries around 1.5 million clones, 98% of them seen once, and the ten largest clones take approximately 0.45%. The V and J genes are TRBV11-3 and TRBJ1-4; the D is unclear. Material for sequencing was naive CD4+ T cells sorted from blood. Documented subset: CD45RA+ positively selected. This clonotype was sampled from a young man in good health. The CDR3: CASSLKSKRVATNEKLFF. For the CDR3, the DNA is TGTGCCAGCAGCCTCAAGTCAAAGCGAGTTGCAACTAATGAAAAACTGTTTTTT.